One and the same sample provided the 17 T cell receptor beta chains below, sequenced in a study of cytomegalovirus exposure and HLA in healthy donors. Vbeta (60) and Jbeta (13) primers were used in the PCR. The protocol was immunoSEQ multiplex PCR, while the TCRdb copy is restricted to in-frame clones and leaves out a portion. The sample yields 150,000 to 200,000 clones, roughly 73% seen once. The sequenced sample consisted of PBMCs. All receptors derive from a woman under 40 in good health and CMV-seronegative.

The J gene is TRBJ1-2, the V gene TRBV18; TRBD1 aligns across 7 bases. The CDR3 runs 14 residues. The junction had 8 bases not matched to a gene; V was cut back by 3 bases and J by 7 bases. The germline CDR1 and CDR2 sequences are KGHSH and LQKENI. This CDR3 reads CASSPQPQGGGYTF. In nucleotides, the CDR3 is TGTGCCAGCTCACCTCAACCCCAGGGGGGTGGCTACACCTTC.

Here the CDR3 reads CAWSSLNGDTQYF. CDR3 nucleotide sequence: TGTGCCTGGAGTAGTCTAAACGGAGATACGCAGTATTTT. The chain employs TRBV30 and TRBJ2-3; no definite D call. The V gene's germline CDR1 is GTSNPN and CDR2 SVGIG (reference sequence). CDR3 size: 13 residues. V was cut by 2 bases and J by 5 bases, with 11 bases left in between.

Sample share makes this clone medium-sized. For the CDR3, the DNA is TGTGCCAGTAGTATCCAGCGGGGGGGGACCGGGGAGCTGTTTTTT. It encodes CASSIQRGGTGELFF. The chain joins TRBV19 to TRBJ2-2; 10 bases fit TRBD2. Germline loops: CDR1 LNHDA, CDR2 SQIVND (reference sequence). The J segment lost 5 bases and the V segment lost 3 bases, leaving 3 bases of the junction unmatched. This CDR3 contains 15 residues.

This chain joins TRBV19 and TRBJ1-5; a possible D gene is TRBD1 (6 bases). The CDR3 has 13 residues. Per germline, CDR1 LNHDA and CDR2 SQIVND (reference sequence). V gave up 7 bases and J gave up 5 bases, with 12 bases separating them. The CDR3 loop is CASTLQGDQPQHF. In nucleotides, the CDR3 is TGTGCCAGTACCCTACAGGGAGATCAGCCCCAGCATTTT.

The rearrangement uses TRBV6-5 and TRBJ2-3, with 8 bases identical to TRBD2. J was trimmed by 1 base and V by 7 bases; bases with no gene match: 1. This CDR3 region has 13 residues. From germline, CDR1 is MNHEY and CDR2 SVGAGI. Here the CDR3 DNA reads TGTGCCAGCACGGGACTAGGCACAGATACGCAGTATTTT. Its translation: CASTGLGTDTQYF.

This clone was detected once. The chain has TRBV7-3 and TRBJ2-3, with a possible D match to TRBD1 (5 bases). CDR1 and CDR2 from the germline V gene are SGHTA and FQGTGA. The CDR3 extends over 15 amino acids. V gave up 7 bases and J gave up 0 bases, with 14 bases separating them. This chain's CDR3 is CASTRSGASTDTQYF. For the CDR3, the DNA is TGTGCCAGCACCCGTAGTGGGGCTAGCACAGATACGCAGTATTTT. Drawing the rest from reference TRBV7-3 and TRBJ2-3, the complete variable domain is GAGVSQTPSNKVTEKGKYVELRCDPISGHTALYWYRQSLGQGPEFLIYFQGTGAADDSGLPNDRFFAVRPEGSVSTLKIQRTERGDSAVYLCASTRSGASTDTQYFGPGTRLTVL.

The rearrangement joins TRBV18 to TRBJ1-1; D remains unclear. The V end lost 2 bases, the J end lost 3 bases, and 10 bases lay between the germline ends. This CDR3 is 14 amino acids long. CDR1 and CDR2 (germline): KGHSH, LQKENI. Here the CDR3 reads CASSPSARDTEAFF. The CDR3 DNA reads TGTGCCAGCTCACCATCAGCACGGGACACTGAAGCTTTCTTT.

This clone has a handful of counts. Germline and junction disagree at one end, which may indicate a read error. The rearrangement links TRBV5-1 to TRBJ1-2, with 7 bases aligning to TRBD1. This CDR3 is built from 18 residues. Germline CDR1 reads SGHRS; CDR2 reads YFSETQ. The CDR3 reads CASSLDGTAKSLNSGYTF. The CDR3 nucleotides are TGCGCCAGCAGCTTGGACGGGACAGCGAAATCCCTTAACTCTGGCTACACCTTC. Supplemented by reference TRBV5-1 and TRBJ1-2, the full variable domain reads KAGVTQTPRYLIKTRGQQVTLSCSPISGHRSVSWYQQTPGQGLQFLFEYFSETQRNKGNFPGRFSGRQFSNSRSEMNVSTLELGDSALYLCASSLDGTAKSLNSGYTFGSGTRLTVV.

The V call is TRBV20-1, the J call TRBJ1-4; D remains ambiguous. This CDR3 region has 11 residues. CDR1 and CDR2 (germline): DFQATT, SNEGSKA (reference sequence). CDR3 residues: CGLRGNEKLFF. In DNA form, the CDR3 reads TGCGGCTTACGGGGTAATGAAAAACTGTTTTTT.

The gene calls are TRBV28 and TRBJ2-7; 8 bases match TRBD2. Losses at the gene ends were 7 bases for V and 3 bases for J; bases not matched to a gene: 8. Germline V gene lookup returns CDR1 MDHEN and CDR2 SYDVKM. The CDR3 has 14 residues. The CDR3 protein is CASKSPSGFYEQYF. The CDR3, as DNA: TGTGCCAGCAAATCGCCTAGCGGGTTCTACGAGCAGTACTTC. The variable domain in full, completed from reference TRBV28 and TRBJ2-7, reads DVKVTQSSRYLVKRTGEKVFLECVQDMDHENMFWYRQDPGLGLRLIYFSYDVKMKEKGDIPEGYSVSREKKERFSLILESASTNQTSMYLCASKSPSGFYEQYFGPGTRLTVT.

This clone came up once. This rearrangement joins TRBV6-5 to TRBJ1-1; D not resolved. The V and J ends lost 7 bases and 1 base respectively, with 10 bases between them. The CDR3 runs to 13 residues. Germline CDR1 is MNHEY and CDR2 is SVGAGI. The CDR3 nucleotides read TGTGCCAGCACTCTCGGGTGGAACACTGAAGCTTTCTTT. Amino acids: CASTLGWNTEAFF.

This rearrangement joins TRBV29-1 to TRBJ1-2; 9 nucleotides align to TRBD1. This CDR3 spans 12 amino acids. The germline CDR1 and CDR2 sequences are SQVTM and ANQGSEA. Unmatched junction bases numbered 3, after V lost 6 bases and J lost 4 bases. CDR3 sequence reads: CSVWTGAYGYTF. Written as DNA, the CDR3 is TGCAGCGTCTGGACAGGGGCCTATGGCTACACCTTC.

This clone has just a few counts. The rearrangement joins TRBV4-1 to TRBJ2-1; the D gene is possibly TRBD2 (6 bases). The V gene lost 4 bases and the J gene lost 6 bases, with 13 bases spanning the gap. The CDR3 has 14 amino acids. The V gene's germline CDR1 is MGHRA and CDR2 YSYEKL. The chain's CDR3 is CASSLGLMGNEQFF. CDR3 DNA: TGCGCCAGCAGCCTAGGACTAATGGGCAATGAGCAGTTCTTC.

V and J are TRBV6-5 and TRBJ2-2; the match to TRBD2 covers 7 bases. The J segment lost 6 bases and the V segment lost 4 bases, leaving 2 bases of the junction unmatched. Germline V gives CDR1 MNHEY, CDR2 SVGAGI. The CDR3 totals 13 residues. The CDR3 reads CASSLRGAGELFF. CDR3 sequence (DNA): TGTGCCAGCAGTTTACGGGGGGCCGGGGAGCTGTTTTTT.

The V and J genes are TRBV9 and TRBJ2-5; tentatively, D is TRBD2 (5 bases). CDR1 and CDR2 from the germline V gene are SGDLS and YYNGEE. The length of the CDR3 is 16 residues. The V and J ends lost 0 bases and 0 bases respectively, with 12 bases between them. The CDR3 spells CASSVARGSHQETQYF. The CDR3 nucleotides read TGTGCCAGCAGCGTAGCCCGGGGAAGTCACCAAGAGACCCAGTACTTC.

The chain uses TRBV6-6 and TRBJ1-5, with D hard to call. The germline V gene has CDR1 MNHNY and CDR2 SVGAGI (reference sequence). The ends were cut back, 1 base at V and 5 bases at J, with 9 bases in the middle. The CDR3 sequence is 14 residues long. CDR3 DNA sequence: TGTGCCAGCAGTTACTTGGGCTCGGATCAGCCCCAGCATTTT. It translates to CASSYLGSDQPQHF.

This chain links TRBV5-1 with TRBJ2-7, with 7 nucleotides matching TRBD1. The CDR3 runs 14 residues. V trimming: 4 bases; J trimming: 2 bases; junction bases outside the gene matches: 6. Germline CDR1 and CDR2: SGHRS and YFSETQ. The CDR3 nucleotides read TGCGCCAGCAGCCCAGGACAGGCTACCTACGAGCAGTACTTC. Its protein product is CASSPGQATYEQYF.